Following are 27 T cell receptor beta chains from one sample sequenced in a study of a mutant IDH1 vaccine in newly diagnosed glioma. Time point described: week 11, during vaccination. With topical imiquimod, each dose of the vaccine consisted of 300 ug of mutant IDH1 20-mer peptide. These receptors' targets are unknown. TCRdb keeps only in-frame clones here, not all; method: immunoSEQ multiplex PCR. The sample holds about 52,000 clones; about 91% are singletons and the top ten take more than 2%. The sequenced sample was PBMCs, obtained from a glioma patient whose treatment included an IDH1 peptide vaccine. The origin of the receptors is a man aged 50 to 60 with glioma.

This clone was counted a single time. The chain joins TRBV4-3 to TRBJ2-5; D is perhaps TRBD1 or TRBD2 (5 bases each). Germline CDR1 reads LGHNA; CDR2 reads YSLEER. V lost 1 base, J lost 5 bases, and 14 bases lay in between. The CDR3 covers 15 residues. The CDR3: CASSQGMGVGETQYF. The CDR3 nucleotides read TGCGCCAGCAGCCAAGGGATGGGGGTCGGGGAGACCCAGTACTTC.

CDR3 in DNA: TGTGCCAGCTCACGCCTCCAGGGACAGACCTACGAGCAGTACTTC. Residues: CASSRLQGQTYEQYF. The chain has TRBV18 and TRBJ2-7, with TRBD1 matching 7 bases. V was pared by 4 bases and J by 2 bases, with 8 bases of the junction left unmatched. The CDR3 is 15 amino acids. Germline CDR1 reads KGHSH; CDR2 reads LQKENI.

The genes are TRBV13 and TRBJ1-1, with D possibly being TRBD1 (6 bases). The CDR3 totals 13 residues. Germline values: CDR1 PRHDT, CDR2 FYEKMQ (reference sequence). V was cut by 7 bases and J by 0 bases, with 9 bases left in between. The CDR3 protein is CASTGDMNTEAFF. The CDR3 DNA follows: TGTGCCAGCACGGGGGACATGAACACTGAAGCTTTCTTT.

This chain connects TRBV28 to TRBJ2-4; D gene unclear. The CDR3 totals 15 residues. Trimming pared 5 bases from V and 1 base from J, leaving 12 bases between. CDR1 and CDR2 from the germline V gene are MDHEN and SYDVKM. The chain's CDR3 is CASSEVNQAKNIQYF. CDR3 sequence (DNA): TGTGCCAGCAGTGAGGTGAATCAGGCCAAAAACATTCAGTACTTC.

This clone was seen once. The chain joins TRBV5-4 to TRBJ2-5; TRBD2 is a possible D gene (6 bases). The CDR3 is made up of 14 amino acids. The ends were cut back, 4 bases at V and 0 bases at J, with 10 bases in the middle. The germline V gene has CDR1 SGHNT and CDR2 YYREEE (reference sequence). The CDR3 bases are TGTGCCAGCAGCCTCCGGGACTACCAAGAGACCCAGTACTTC. Translated, it gives CASSLRDYQETQYF.

A single count supports this clone. This chain uses TRBV27 with TRBJ1-2; 8 nucleotides agree with TRBD1. This CDR3 is built from 13 residues. Trimming at V came to 5 bases and at J to 3 bases, leaving 2 bases not matched to a gene. Germline V gene lookup returns CDR1 MNHEY and CDR2 SMNVEV (reference sequence). CDR3 sequence: CASSQQGDYGYTF. CDR3 nucleotide sequence: TGTGCCAGCAGTCAACAGGGGGACTATGGCTACACCTTC.

The chain is built from TRBV5-8 and TRBJ2-1; 9 bases agree with TRBD1. The junction had 6 bases not matched to a gene; V was cut back by 1 base and J by 4 bases. Germline CDR1 is SGHTS and CDR2 is YDEGEE. The CDR3 sequence is 16 residues long. The CDR3, as DNA: TGTGCCAGCAGCTTGCTGGGACAGGGTAAGTACAATGAGCAGTTCTTC. Translation gives CASSLLGQGKYNEQFF.

Remarks on this clone: One junction end disagrees with the germline gene, perhaps due to a read error. The chain employs TRBV7-7 and TRBJ1-1; possibly TRBD1 for D (5 bases). The germline CDR1 and CDR2 sequences are SSHAT and FNYEAQ (reference sequence). The CDR3 is 17 residues long. CDR3 sequence: CASSFGSRRGLNTEAFF. The CDR3 region has the DNA TGTGCTAGCAGCTTCGGAAGTCGAAGGGGCCTAAACACTGAAGCTTTCTTT. The whole variable domain, remainder taken from reference TRBV7-7 and TRBJ1-1, is GAGVSQSPRYKVTKRGQDVTLRCDPISSHATLYWYQQALGQGPEFLTYFNYEAQPDKSGLPSDRFSAERPEGSISTLTIQRTEQRDSAMYRCASSFGSRRGLNTEAFFGQGTRLTVV.

The chain uses TRBV29-1 and TRBJ2-2; weak D call: TRBD1 (6 bases). Trimming pared 5 bases from V and 4 bases from J, leaving 14 bases between. The germline V gene encodes CDR1 SQVTM and CDR2 ANQGSEA. This CDR3 has 14 residues. The CDR3 spells CSVYGRGLTGELFF. The DNA of the CDR3 is TGCAGCGTTTACGGCAGGGGTCTCACCGGGGAGCTGTTTTTT.

The chain links TRBV7-6 to TRBJ2-3; either TRBD1 or TRBD2 may fit D (5 bases each). In germline, CDR1 is SGHVS, CDR2 FNYEAQ. V was cut by 6 bases and J by 2 bases, with 12 bases left in between. The CDR3 has 14 residues. The CDR3 DNA reads TGTGCCAGCAGTGTTGGGGGTTTCACAGATACGCAGTATTTT. This translates into CASSVGGFTDTQYF.

This chain uses TRBV29-1 with TRBJ2-7; D not resolved. Trimming left V 5 bases short and J 3 bases short, with 14 bases between. The CDR3 has 13 amino acids. CDR1 and CDR2 (germline): SQVTM, ANQGSEA. The chain's CDR3 is CSVRAAGHYEQYF. In nucleotides, the CDR3 is TGCAGCGTTCGCGCGGCAGGCCACTACGAGCAGTACTTC.

The V gene is TRBV5-4, the J gene TRBJ2-3, with 7 bases aligning to TRBD2. In germline, CDR1 is SGHNT, CDR2 YYREEE (reference sequence). V lost 5 bases, J lost 2 bases, and 11 bases stayed unmatched. The CDR3 spans 16 residues. The CDR3 reads CASSPGLVSYTDTQYF. In nucleotides, the CDR3 is TGTGCCAGCAGTCCTGGACTAGTCTCTTACACAGATACGCAGTATTTT.

V and J are TRBV7-9 and TRBJ1-3, with TRBD1 matching over 10 bases. V gave up 6 bases and J gave up 2 bases; unmatched junction bases: 7. This CDR3 has 16 amino acids. Germline values: CDR1 SEHNR, CDR2 FQNEAQ (reference sequence). CDR3 nucleotide sequence: TGTGCCAGCAGACTTCAGACAGGGGGCCCTGGAAACACCATATATTTT. Translated: CASRLQTGGPGNTIYF.

CDR3 nucleotide sequence: TGTGCCAGTAGTACTGGACAGGGTGGGTCACCCCTCCACTTT. The encoded protein is CASSTGQGGSPLHF. The chain combines TRBV19 with TRBJ1-6; 8 positions match TRBD1. The CDR3 is made up of 14 amino acids. Trimming cost V 4 bases and J 10 bases; bases outside gene matches: 6. In germline, CDR1 is LNHDA, CDR2 SQIVND (reference sequence). The full variable domain, its missing parts supplied by reference TRBV19 and TRBJ1-6, is DGGITQSPKYLFRKEGQNVTLSCEQNLNHDAMYWYRQDPGQGLRLIYYSQIVNDFQKGDIAEGYSVSREKKESFPLTVTSAQKNPTAFYLCASSTGQGGSPLHFGNGTRLTVT.

The CDR3: CASSQTVRTGSGYTF. In nucleotides, the CDR3 is TGCGCCAGCAGCCAAACGGTCAGGACAGGGAGTGGCTACACCTTC. The chain recombines TRBV4-1 with TRBJ1-2; 8 nucleotides align to TRBD1. V lost 2 bases to trimming and J lost 7 bases; unmatched junction nucleotides: 9. The V gene's germline CDR1 is MGHRA and CDR2 YSYEKL. This CDR3 is built from 15 residues.

V gene TRBV19 combines with J gene TRBJ1-2; a possible D gene is TRBD1 (6 bases). Per the germline V gene, CDR1 is LNHDA and CDR2 is SQIVND (reference sequence). V was trimmed by 3 bases and J by 8 bases, leaving 16 bases between them. There are 14 residues in the CDR3. The DNA of the CDR3 is TGTGCCAGTAGTATCCGATCGGGGGGCGCGGGCTACACCTTC. The encoded protein is CASSIRSGGAGYTF.

The V gene is TRBV18, the J gene TRBJ2-3; 7 bases fit TRBD1. There are 17 residues in the CDR3. Germline V gene lookup returns CDR1 KGHSH and CDR2 LQKENI. Germline trimming cut 3 bases from V and 2 bases from J; bases unmatched to any gene: 11. The CDR3 DNA sequence: TGTGCCAGCTCACCGGGGCTAGGGGGCCTAACCACAGATACGCAGTATTTT. This sequence encodes CASSPGLGGLTTDTQYF.

The chain links TRBV30 to TRBJ2-1; TRBD2 matches at 8 bases. V lost 0 bases to trimming and J lost 6 bases; unmatched junction nucleotides: 7. Germline CDR1 reads GTSNPN; CDR2 reads SVGIG (reference sequence). The CDR3 covers 15 residues. In DNA form, the CDR3 reads TGTGCCTGGAGTGTAAATGCGGGAGGTCGCAATGAGCAGTTCTTC. Its translation: CAWSVNAGGRNEQFF.

The chain combines TRBV7-2 with TRBJ1-1; D remains ambiguous. The germline CDR1 and CDR2 sequences are SGHTA and FQGNSA. With 6 bases removed from V and 3 bases from J, the gap between germline ends came to 5 bases. The CDR3 spans 11 residues. The CDR3 DNA sequence: TGTGCCAGCAGTCTATACACTGAAGCTTTCTTT. Amino acids: CASSLYTEAFF. Complete variable domain (other parts from reference TRBV7-2 and TRBJ1-1): GAGVSQSPSNKVTEKGKDVELRCDPISGHTALYWYRQSLGQGLEFLIYFQGNSAPDKSGLPSDRFSAERTGGSVSTLTIQRTQQEDSAVYLCASSLYTEAFFGQGTRLTVV.

The chain carries TRBV6-5 and TRBJ2-7; the D gene could be TRBD1 or TRBD2 (5 bases each). This CDR3 comprises 14 residues. From germline, CDR1 is MNHEY and CDR2 SVGAGI. V was pared by 8 bases and J by 0 bases, with 14 bases between. CDR3 loop: CASGRGRNSYEQYF. CDR3 DNA sequence: TGTGCCAGCGGACGGGGACGGAACTCCTACGAGCAGTACTTC.

The rearrangement uses TRBV1 and TRBJ2-5; the tabulated D call, TRBD2, remains unverified against the DNA. TRBV1 is a documented pseudogene. This CDR3 is built from 15 residues. CDR3 sequence: CTSSQEYSTLETQYF. The DNA of the CDR3 is TGCACCAGCAGCCAAGAGTACTCCACCCTGGAGACCCAGTACTTC.

This clone was detected only a few times. The chain combines TRBV19 with TRBJ1-1; D unclear. With 4 bases removed from V and 0 bases from J, the gap between germline ends came to 9 bases. Germline lookup yields CDR1 LNHDA and CDR2 SQIVND (reference sequence). This CDR3 is 14 amino acids long. The CDR3 nucleotides are TGTGCCAGTAGTAATGGAATGCTGAACACTGAAGCTTTCTTT. This encodes CASSNGMLNTEAFF.

The V gene is TRBV28, the J gene TRBJ2-3; 11 bases line up with TRBD2. The CDR3 loop spans 16 amino acids. After removal of 5 bases from V and 0 bases from J, the junction contained 4 bases not matched to a gene. CDR1 MDHEN and CDR2 SYDVKM come from the germline V gene. CDR3 nucleotides: TGTGCCAGCAGTATCACTAGCGGGGGTAGCACAGATACGCAGTATTTT. Translated, it gives CASSITSGGSTDTQYF.

V is TRBV6-6 and J is TRBJ1-2, with D hard to call. The CDR3 is 14 residues long. The germline V gene has CDR1 MNHNY and CDR2 SVGAGI (reference sequence). V gave up 6 bases and J gave up 4 bases, with 15 bases separating them. In DNA form, the CDR3 reads TGTGCCAGCAGCCAGGTTCAGTCCTTCTATGGCTACACCTTC. It specifies CASSQVQSFYGYTF.

The rearrangement joins TRBV6-6 to TRBJ1-6; TRBD1 matches 7 bases. V shed 5 bases and J 7 bases; nucleotides not matched to a gene: 8. This CDR3 has 15 residues. Germline V gene data show CDR1 as MNHNY and CDR2 as SVGAGI (reference sequence). This CDR3 reads CASSIQGRKNSPLHF. As DNA, the CDR3 is TGTGCCAGCAGTATACAGGGGCGAAAAAATTCACCCCTCCACTTT.

The CDR3 sequence: CASIRGGSGNTIYF. The CDR3 nucleotides are TGTGCCAGCATCCGAGGAGGTTCTGGAAACACCATATATTTT. The chain couples TRBV28 to TRBJ1-3; D gene ambiguous. This CDR3 is 14 amino acids long. CDR1 and CDR2 from the germline V gene are MDHEN and SYDVKM. V shed 7 bases and J shed 1 base, with 11 bases lying between them.

The rearrangement links TRBV28 to TRBJ2-3, with 9 bases fitting TRBD2. V lost 5 bases to trimming and J lost 5 bases; unmatched junction nucleotides: 5. The CDR3 contains 14 residues. Looked up from germline, CDR1 is MDHEN and CDR2 is SYDVKM. CDR3 residues: CASSRGGARDTQYF. CDR3 nucleotides: TGTGCCAGCAGTCGCGGGGGGGCAAGAGATACGCAGTATTTT.